The 27 T cell receptor beta chains listed next were all sequenced from one sample in a study of OX40 agonist ivuxolimab in advanced cancers. Method: immunoSEQ multiplex PCR; TCRdb's copy keeps in-frame clones and lacks some. The data show 75,000 to 95,000 clones, about 80% seen once. The sample was CD4+ or CD8+ T cells sorted from blood, taken in a trial of the OX40 agonist ivuxolimab. These receptors were obtained from an adult with an advanced solid tumor such as melanoma, head and neck, liver or kidney cancer.

CDR3 loop: CASSGTTSTDTQYF. The DNA for the CDR3 is TGTGCCAGCAGCGGGACAACTAGCACAGATACGCAGTATTTT. The rearrangement uses TRBV9 and TRBJ2-3, with D possibly being TRBD1 (5 bases). Germline loops: CDR1 SGDLS, CDR2 YYNGEE. This CDR3 is built from 14 residues. The ends were cut back, 3 bases at V and 0 bases at J, with 8 bases in the middle.

The J gene is TRBJ2-3, the V gene TRBV5-1, with 9 bases lining up with TRBD2. The V gene's germline CDR1 is SGHRS and CDR2 YFSETQ. The CDR3 loop spans 16 amino acids. J lost 3 bases, V lost 0 bases, and 5 bases had no gene match. CDR3 sequence: CASSLGPSGETDTQYF. DNA for the CDR3: TGCGCCAGCAGCTTGGGTCCTAGCGGGGAAACAGATACGCAGTATTTT.

CDR3 coding DNA: TGCAGCGTGGGGAAGGGATTCAATGAGCAGTTCTTC. Its translation: CSVGKGFNEQFF. The chain has TRBV29-1 and TRBJ2-1; D remains unclear. CDR3 length equals 12 residues. Trimming took 6 bases from V and 6 from J, leaving 12 bases between them. Germline CDR1 and CDR2: SQVTM and ANQGSEA.

The V and J genes are TRBV6-1 and TRBJ2-7; TRBD2 might be the D (5 bases). The CDR3 loop spans 14 amino acids. The V gene lost 1 base and the J gene lost 5 bases, with 12 bases spanning the gap. Germline V gene data show CDR1 as MNHNS and CDR2 as SASEGT. CDR3 amino acids: CASSEGGLLNEQYF. The CDR3 bases are TGTGCCAGCAGTGAAGGAGGACTCCTAAACGAGCAGTACTTC.

V and J are TRBV7-3 and TRBJ2-7, with 11 positions matching TRBD1. Trimming at V came to 7 bases and at J to 2 bases, leaving 13 bases not matched to a gene. Per the germline V gene, CDR1 is SGHTA and CDR2 is FQGTGA. This CDR3 has 17 amino acids. DNA of the CDR3: TGTGCCAGCAACCCCGGACAGGGGGCCGGACCGGCCTACGAGCAGTACTTC. It codes for CASNPGQGAGPAYEQYF.

The chain recombines TRBV7-8 with TRBJ2-7; D might be TRBD1 or TRBD2, each matching 5 bases. Germline lookup yields CDR1 SGHVS and CDR2 FQNEAQ. V lost 3 bases to trimming and J lost 6 bases, with 9 bases between them. The CDR3 loop spans 12 amino acids. The CDR3 sequence: CASSFSGTEQYF. CDR3 sequence (DNA): TGTGCCAGCAGCTTTTCAGGGACCGAGCAGTACTTC. Combining the CDR3 with reference TRBV7-8 and TRBJ2-7 gives the whole variable domain GAGVSQSPRYKVAKRGQDVALRCDPISGHVSLFWYQQALGQGPEFLTYFQNEAQLDKSGLPSDRFFAERPEGSVSTLKIQRTQQEDSAVYLCASSFSGTEQYFGPGTRLTVT.

V is TRBV15 and J is TRBJ1-4, with D possibly being TRBD1 (5 bases). This CDR3 has 14 residues. V was trimmed by 3 bases and J by 5 bases, leaving 10 bases between them. Germline V gene sequence: CDR1 LNHNV, CDR2 YYDKDF (reference sequence). CDR3 DNA: TGTGCCACCAGCAGTCAGGGATCGAATGAAAAACTGTTTTTT. Its protein is CATSSQGSNEKLFF.

This chain connects TRBV28 to TRBJ2-5, with a tentative D call TRBD2 (7 bases). CDR1 and CDR2 (germline): MDHEN, SYDVKM. Trimming took off 3 bases at V and 2 bases at J, with 10 bases between the two ends. This CDR3 has 14 amino acids. CDR3 amino acids: CASSLGGRQETQYF. The DNA of the CDR3 is TGTGCCAGCAGTTTGGGGGGGCGGCAAGAGACCCAGTACTTC.

The gene calls are TRBV18 and TRBJ1-4, with a possible D match to TRBD1 (6 bases). CDR1 is KGHSH, CDR2 LQKENI, per germline. Trimming removed 3 bases from V and 8 bases from J, with 13 bases in between. The CDR3 sequence is 14 residues long. The DNA of the CDR3 is TGTGCCAGCTCACCTCTCGGGGGGGCGGAAAAACTGTTTTTT. It encodes CASSPLGGAEKLFF.

J is TRBJ2-7 and V is TRBV18; D unclear. Trimming shortened V by 2 bases and J by 2 bases, and 13 bases separated the two germline ends. This CDR3 has 15 amino acids. The V gene's germline CDR1 is KGHSH and CDR2 LQKENI. The DNA of the CDR3 is TGTGCCAGCTCACCAGGCTCCGGGCGAACCTACGAGCAGTACTTC. It codes for CASSPGSGRTYEQYF.

V usage is TRBV30 and J usage is TRBJ2-1; D remains unclear. V shed 4 bases and J shed 1 base, with 14 bases lying between them. CDR3 length equals 15 residues. Germline values: CDR1 GTSNPN, CDR2 SVGIG (reference sequence). The DNA for the CDR3 is TGTGCCTGGAACGATGACGGCAGTTCCTACAATGAGCAGTTCTTC. Translating it yields CAWNDDGSSYNEQFF. The complete variable domain, with remaining parts taken from reference TRBV30 and TRBJ2-1, reads SQTIHQWPATLVQPVGSPLSLECTVEGTSNPNLYWYRQAAGRGLQLLFYSVGIGQISSEVPQNLSASRPQDRQFILSSKKLLLSDSGFYLCAWNDDGSSYNEQFFGPGTRLTVL.

The chain recombines TRBV19 with TRBJ1-2; D not resolved. V gave up 4 bases and J gave up 4 bases, with 10 bases separating them. Germline V gene sequence: CDR1 LNHDA, CDR2 SQIVND (reference sequence). The length of the CDR3 is 13 residues. The CDR3 region is CASSTQEGYGYTF. Here the CDR3 DNA reads TGTGCCAGTAGTACCCAGGAGGGCTATGGCTACACCTTC.

In this sample, this clone turned up a few times. Other DNA sequences within the sample encode an identical CDR3. The chain has TRBV15 and TRBJ2-7; D remains unclear. The CDR3 loop spans 14 amino acids. The germline gives CDR1 LNHNV, CDR2 YYDKDF (reference sequence). Trimming stripped 0 bases from V and 2 bases from J, with 8 bases between. In DNA form, the CDR3 reads TGTGCCACCAGCAGAGACCCAGGAGCCTACGAGCAGTACTTC. Its protein product is CATSRDPGAYEQYF.

The chain combines TRBV4-1 with TRBJ1-1; 7 bases map to TRBD1. The CDR3 has 14 residues. Per germline, CDR1 MGHRA and CDR2 YSYEKL. Losses at the gene ends were 2 bases for V and 3 bases for J; bases not matched to a gene: 3. The CDR3 protein is CASSQLDRDTEAFF. For the CDR3, the DNA is TGCGCCAGCAGCCAACTCGACAGGGACACTGAAGCTTTCTTT.

This clone showed up just once. This chain connects TRBV6-5 to TRBJ2-1; no clear D. The V gene's germline CDR1 is MNHEY and CDR2 SVGAGI. Trimming removed 7 bases at V and 8 bases at J, with 12 bases between. This CDR3 has 12 residues. The CDR3 DNA reads TGTGCCAGCAAGAGTTTGTTGGATGAGCAGTTCTTC. As protein: CASKSLLDEQFF.

The CDR3 sequence: CATSRVGTLNYEQYF. The CDR3 coding sequence is TGTGCCACCAGCAGAGTCGGGACACTCAACTACGAGCAGTACTTC. V is TRBV15 and J is TRBJ2-7, with D possibly TRBD1 on 6 matching bases. Germline CDR1 reads LNHNV; CDR2 reads YYDKDF (reference sequence). This CDR3 comprises 15 residues. Trimming took off 1 base at V and 3 bases at J, with 13 bases between the two ends.

The chain uses TRBV29-1 and TRBJ2-1; D could derive from TRBD1 or TRBD2 (5 bases each). Germline CDR1 SQVTM, CDR2 ANQGSEA. The CDR3 contains 12 residues. The V end lost 1 base, the J end lost 6 bases, and 7 bases lay between the germline ends. As DNA, the CDR3 is TGCAGCGTTGAAGGGGGGTCCAATGAGCAGTTCTTC. Translation: CSVEGGSNEQFF.

This chain connects TRBV5-1 to TRBJ1-4; 7 bases fit TRBD1. V shed 0 bases, J shed 6 bases, and the junction held 5 bases outside the gene matches. Looked up from germline, CDR1 is SGHRS and CDR2 is YFSETQ. This CDR3 has 15 residues. DNA of the CDR3: TGCGCCAGCAGCTTGGTAGGGGGCCGGGATGAAAAACTGTTTTTT. Its protein product is CASSLVGGRDEKLFF.

This chain joins TRBV5-6 and TRBJ1-2; possible D gene TRBD1, 5 bases. Trimming took 4 bases from V and 0 from J, leaving 13 bases between them. This CDR3 contains 15 residues. CDR1 is SGHDT and CDR2 is YYEEEE in the germline V gene. The CDR3 loop reads CASSPYDSTNYGYTF. CDR3 DNA sequence: TGTGCCAGCAGCCCATACGACAGTACTAACTATGGCTACACCTTC.

The chain has TRBV18 and TRBJ2-1; the match to TRBD2 covers 9 bases. The germline CDR1 and CDR2 sequences are KGHSH and LQKENI. CDR3 length: 13 amino acids. V gave up 3 bases and J gave up 10 bases; unmatched junction bases: 4. CDR3 loop: CASSPSGGTEQFF. The CDR3 region has the DNA TGTGCCAGCTCACCCAGCGGGGGGACGGAGCAGTTCTTC. The entire variable domain, with the rest obtained from reference TRBV18 and TRBJ2-1, is as follows: NAGVMQNPRHLVRRRGQEARLRCSPMKGHSHVYWYRQLPEEGLKFMVYLQKENIIDESGMPKERFSAEFPKEGPSILRIQQVVRGDSAAYFCASSPSGGTEQFFGPGTRLTVL.

This chain uses TRBV28 with TRBJ1-1, with 12 bases identical to TRBD1. Germline V gene lookup returns CDR1 MDHEN and CDR2 SYDVKM. J gave up 3 bases and V 6 bases, and 11 bases lay outside the gene matches. CDR3 size: 17 residues. CDR3 bases: TGTGCCAGCAGCCCCACCCGGGACAGGGGGCTGGACACTGAAGCTTTCTTT. Encoded protein: CASSPTRDRGLDTEAFF.

This chain uses TRBV28 with TRBJ2-7, with 9 bases fitting TRBD1. The CDR3 is made up of 15 amino acids. Germline assignment: CDR1 MDHEN and CDR2 SYDVKM. The V segment lost 4 bases and the J segment 7 bases; nucleotides outside the gene matches: 11. DNA for the CDR3: TGTGCCAGCAGTTCTTCCGGGACAGGGACGGGGGAGCAGTACTTC. Amino acids: CASSSSGTGTGEQYF.

The chain links TRBV7-9 to TRBJ2-7, with no clear D. CDR3 length equals 15 residues. V was clipped by 1 base and J by 2 bases, with 12 bases between them. CDR1 is SEHNR and CDR2 is FQNEAQ in the germline V gene (reference sequence). The CDR3 region is CASSLDGVLAYEQYF. The CDR3 DNA follows: TGTGCCAGCAGCTTAGATGGAGTTCTAGCCTACGAGCAGTACTTC.

The gene calls are TRBV4-3 and TRBJ2-6; D is ambiguous. V was cut by 1 base and J by 6 bases, with 10 bases left in between. Per germline, CDR1 LGHNA and CDR2 YSLEER. This CDR3 contains 15 residues. The CDR3 loop reads CASSQGPPLANVLTF. In nucleotides, the CDR3 is TGCGCCAGCAGCCAAGGGCCCCCGCTGGCCAACGTCCTGACTTTC.

The chain links TRBV5-4 to TRBJ1-6; no firm D call. Trimming shortened V by 2 bases and J by 5 bases, and 11 bases separated the two germline ends. This CDR3 region has 15 residues. CDR1 SGHNT and CDR2 YYREEE come from the germline V gene (reference sequence). CDR3 nucleotide sequence: TGTGCCAGCAGCTTTCGGACGCCCGATAATTCACCCCTCCACTTT. Encoded protein: CASSFRTPDNSPLHF.

The chain uses TRBV7-2 and TRBJ1-1, with a weak D call TRBD1 (5 bases). The V end lost 4 bases, the J end lost 1 base, and 19 bases lay between the germline ends. Germline V gives CDR1 SGHTA, CDR2 FQGNSA. The CDR3 consists of 17 residues. CDR3 nucleotide sequence: TGTGCCAGCAGCTCCCAGATGAGTCGGGGGTGGAACACTGAAGCTTTCTTT. Its translation is CASSSQMSRGWNTEAFF.

This clone was seen once. The chain couples TRBV6-5 to TRBJ1-2; 9 bases agree with TRBD1. The V segment lost 6 bases and the J segment 4 bases; nucleotides outside the gene matches: 6. In germline, CDR1 is MNHEY, CDR2 SVGAGI. This CDR3 region has 14 residues. The CDR3 loop reads CASRPDRGIYGYTF. In DNA, the CDR3 is TGTGCCAGCAGGCCCGACAGGGGGATCTATGGCTACACCTTC.